This TCR beta chain originates from a study of early stage breast cancer tumors. Study outcomes and limitations: Most shared enriched TCRB sequences were commonly generated ones.

This clone came up a few times. Antigen unknown. Trimming stripped 3 bases from V and 2 bases from J, with 17 bases between. The CDR3 length is 17 residues. Germline V gene lookup returns CDR1 ENHRY and CDR2 SYGVKD. Blood replicates held 0.5 ug DNA, tumor or normal breast roughly 1.5 ug, two each. The method was immunoSEQ multiplex PCR; TCRdb's version includes in-frame clones alone and lacks a portion of them. This sample has about 5,400 clones; almost 70% occur once, and the top ten carry 8.5% to 10%. This clonotype was obtained from a person aged 55 to 69 with breast cancer. What was sequenced was breast tumor tissue. This chain connects TRBV10-3 to TRBJ2-1; a possible D gene is TRBD2 (7 bases). CDR3 nucleotides: TGTGCCATCAGTGATAGTCGGGGAGGGGGGGCCTACAATGAGCAGTTCTTC. It encodes CAISDSRGGGAYNEQFF.